The TCR beta chain under discussion was sequenced for a study of graft-versus-host responses after intestinal transplantation. Comment on this clone: Its specificity is unknown.

Clones were sequenced by immunoSEQ multiplex PCR, and TCRdb holds only the in-frame ones, with some missing. The repertoire holds 90,000 to 150,000 clones, with about 95% as singletons. Source: unstimulated CD8+ T cells sorted from spleen or lymph node cells, taken before intestinal transplant. This clonotype originated in a human donor who received an intestinal transplant.

CDR3 residues: CASSFDRASYEQYF. CDR3 nucleotide sequence: TGTGCCAGCAGTTTCGACAGGGCGAGCTACGAGCAGTACTTC. The V and J genes are TRBV5-4 and TRBJ2-7, with TRBD1 matching 7 bases. Germline lookup yields CDR1 SGHNT and CDR2 YYREEE (reference sequence). V lost 5 bases, J lost 3 bases, and 8 bases stayed unmatched. The CDR3 contains 14 residues. The full variable domain, with the rest looked up from reference TRBV5-4 and TRBJ2-7, is ETGVTQSPTHLIKTRGQQVTLRCSSQSGHNTVSWYQQALGQGPQFIFQYYREEENGRGNFPPRFSGLQFPNYSSELNVNALELDDSALYLCASSFDRASYEQYFGPGTRLTVT.